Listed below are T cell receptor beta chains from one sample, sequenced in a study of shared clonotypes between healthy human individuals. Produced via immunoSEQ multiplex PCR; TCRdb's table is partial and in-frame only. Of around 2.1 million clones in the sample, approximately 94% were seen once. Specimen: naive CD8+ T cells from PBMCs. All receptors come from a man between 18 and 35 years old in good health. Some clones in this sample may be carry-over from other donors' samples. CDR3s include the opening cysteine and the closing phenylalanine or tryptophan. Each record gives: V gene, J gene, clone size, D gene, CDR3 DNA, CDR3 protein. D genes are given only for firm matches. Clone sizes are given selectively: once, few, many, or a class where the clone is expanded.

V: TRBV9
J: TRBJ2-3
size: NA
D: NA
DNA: TGTGCCAGCAGCGAGGCCCGCGGGTGGGCAGATACGCAGTATTTT
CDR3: CASSEARGWADTQYF

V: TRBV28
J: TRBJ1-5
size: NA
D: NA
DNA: TGTGCCACTGTTGGAGGATTTAGCAATCAGCCCCAGCATTTT
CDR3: CATVGGFSNQPQHF

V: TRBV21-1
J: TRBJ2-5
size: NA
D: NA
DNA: TGTGCCAGTACAGGCGGAGAAACCCAAGAGACCCAGTACTTC
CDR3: CASTGGETQETQYF

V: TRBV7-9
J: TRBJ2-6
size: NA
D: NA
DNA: TGTGCCAGCAGCTTATTGGGCGGTGTCTCTGGGGCCAACGTCCTGACTTTC
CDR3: CASSLLGGVSGANVLTF

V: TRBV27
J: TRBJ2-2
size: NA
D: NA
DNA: TGTGCCAGCAGTTTATTAGGGGGGGCCGGGGAGCTGTTTTTT
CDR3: CASSLLGGAGELFF

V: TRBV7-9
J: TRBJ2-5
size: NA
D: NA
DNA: TGTGCCAGCCAAACGTACTGGCGAGGGGGGGAGACCCAGTACTTC
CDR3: CASQTYWRGGETQYF

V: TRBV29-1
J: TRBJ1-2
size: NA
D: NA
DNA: TGCAGCGTTGTTGGGGGGACGGGTGGCTACACCTTC
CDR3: CSVVGGTGGYTF

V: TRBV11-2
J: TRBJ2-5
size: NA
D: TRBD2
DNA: TGTGCCAGCAGCTTATTAAGCCTAGCGGAAAACCAAGAGACCCAGTACTTC
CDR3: CASSLLSLAENQETQYF

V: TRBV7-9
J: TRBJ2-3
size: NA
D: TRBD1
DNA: TGTGCCAGCAGCTTGTTACAGGGGGCAGGGGATACGCAGTATTTT
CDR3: CASSLLQGAGDTQYF

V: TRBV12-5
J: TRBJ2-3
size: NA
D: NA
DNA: TGTGCTAGTGGGCAGGGGATAACTAGCACAGATACGCAGTATTTT
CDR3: CASGQGITSTDTQYF

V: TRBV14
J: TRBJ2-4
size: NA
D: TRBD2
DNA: TGTGCCAGCAGCGGAGGCGGGGGAGCAAACATTCAGTACTTC
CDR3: CASSGGGGANIQYF

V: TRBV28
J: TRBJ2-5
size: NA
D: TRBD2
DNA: TGTGCCAGCAGTTTAGGGCTAGCGGGAGTGGGGGAGACCCAGTACTTC
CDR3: CASSLGLAGVGETQYF

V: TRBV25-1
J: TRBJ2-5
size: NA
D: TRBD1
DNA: TGTGCCAGCAGCGCCGGGACAGGGGGCCAAGAGACCCAGTACTTC
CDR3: CASSAGTGGQETQYF

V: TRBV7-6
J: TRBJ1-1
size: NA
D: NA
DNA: TGTGCCAGCAGCCCAAGTCGCACCTGGAACACTGAAGCTTTCTTT
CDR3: CASSPSRTWNTEAFF

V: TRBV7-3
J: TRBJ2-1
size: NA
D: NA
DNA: TGTGCCAGCAGCTTAAGCACCTGGGGGAATGAGCAGTTCTTC
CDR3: CASSLSTWGNEQFF

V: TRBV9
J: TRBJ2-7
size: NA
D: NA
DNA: TGTGCCAGCAGCCCAGGCTCGTCCGCCTACGAGCAGTACTTC
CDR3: CASSPGSSAYEQYF

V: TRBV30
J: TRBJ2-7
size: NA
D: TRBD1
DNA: TGTGCCTGGAGGGATACAGGGGTATACGAGCAGTACTTC
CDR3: CAWRDTGVYEQYF

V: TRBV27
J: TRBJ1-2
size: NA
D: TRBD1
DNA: TGTGCCAGCAGTTTAACAGGGGGCATCTATGGCTACACCTTC
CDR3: CASSLTGGIYGYTF

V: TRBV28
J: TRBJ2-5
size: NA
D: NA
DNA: TGTGCCAGCAGTTTAATGCGGACCGCACAAGAGACCCAGTACTTC
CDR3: CASSLMRTAQETQYF

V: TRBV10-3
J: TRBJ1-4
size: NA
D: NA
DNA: TGTGCCATCAGTGACCCGCGCGGGGGATACGGTAATGAAAAACTGTTTTTT
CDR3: CAISDPRGGYGNEKLFF

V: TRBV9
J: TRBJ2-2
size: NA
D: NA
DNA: TGTGCCAGCAGCGTAGGGCGCGGGATTGACACCGGGGAGCTGTTTTTT
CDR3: CASSVGRGIDTGELFF

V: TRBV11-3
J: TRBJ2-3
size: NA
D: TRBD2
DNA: TGTGCCAGCAGCGCCAGGAGGGCTAGCGGGCGGGGCACAGATACGCAGTATTTT
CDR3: CASSARRASGRGTDTQYF

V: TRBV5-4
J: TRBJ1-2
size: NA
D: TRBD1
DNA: TGTGCCAGCAGCTTCTCAGGGGGCGGGTATGGCTACACCTTC
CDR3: CASSFSGGGYGYTF

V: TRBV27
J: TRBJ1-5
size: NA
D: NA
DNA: TGTGCCAGCAGCCCCGGGCCACAAAATCAGCCCCAGCATTTT
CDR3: CASSPGPQNQPQHF

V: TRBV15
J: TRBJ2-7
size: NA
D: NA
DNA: TGTGCCACCAGCAGTGCAATCGGACTCCTGGACTCTTACGAGCAGTACTTC
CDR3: CATSSAIGLLDSYEQYF

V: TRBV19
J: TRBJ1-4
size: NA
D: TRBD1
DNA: TGTGCCAGTAGTATGGACCCCGCCGGGACAGGGGACCGATTT
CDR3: CASSMDPAGTGDRF

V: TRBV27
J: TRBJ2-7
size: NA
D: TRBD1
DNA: TGTGCCAGCAGTCGGGACAGGACGGGCGAGCAGTACTTC
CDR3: CASSRDRTGEQYF

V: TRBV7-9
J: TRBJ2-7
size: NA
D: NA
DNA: TGTGCCAGCAGCTCACATGGACCAAGGGACTCAGAGTCCTACGAGCAGTACTTC
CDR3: CASSSHGPRDSESYEQYF

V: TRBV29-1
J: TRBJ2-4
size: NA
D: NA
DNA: TGCAGCGTTGCCGAGGGTATCCTAGCCAAAAACATTCAGTACTTC
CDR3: CSVAEGILAKNIQYF

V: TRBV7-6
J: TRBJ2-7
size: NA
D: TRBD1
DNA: TGTGCCAGCAGCTCTACTAACAGGGGCGAGCAGTACTTC
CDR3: CASSSTNRGEQYF

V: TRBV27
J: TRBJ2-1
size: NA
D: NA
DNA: TGTGCCAGCAGTTTCTTACCGGGGAACAATGAGCAGTTCTTC
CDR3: CASSFLPGNNEQFF

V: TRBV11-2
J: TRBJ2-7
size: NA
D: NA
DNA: TGTGCCAGCAGCTTAGTACGCAGCTACGAGCAGTACTTC
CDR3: CASSLVRSYEQYF

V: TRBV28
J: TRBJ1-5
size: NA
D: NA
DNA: TGTGCCAGCAGTTTACTAGGGGAAAAGGGATGGAATCAGCCCCAGCATTTT
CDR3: CASSLLGEKGWNQPQHF

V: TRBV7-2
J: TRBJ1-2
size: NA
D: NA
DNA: TGTGCCAGCAGCTTAGTCACAGTGGGTGGCTACACCTTC
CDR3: CASSLVTVGGYTF

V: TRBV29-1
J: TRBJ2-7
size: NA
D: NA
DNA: TGCAGCGTCCAAGGGGGACAACAATACGAGCAGTACTTC
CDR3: CSVQGGQQYEQYF

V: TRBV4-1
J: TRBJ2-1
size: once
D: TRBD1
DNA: TGCGCCAGCAGCTTAAGACAGGGTAACTACAATGAGCAGTTCTTC
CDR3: CASSLRQGNYNEQFF

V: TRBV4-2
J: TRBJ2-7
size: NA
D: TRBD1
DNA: TGTGCCAGCAGCCAAGGTGGGCAGGGGGTGCCCGAGCAGTACTTC
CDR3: CASSQGGQGVPEQYF

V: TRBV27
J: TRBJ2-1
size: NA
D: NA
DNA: TGTGCCAGCAGAGGGAAGTTCTACAATGAGCAGTTCTTC
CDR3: CASRGKFYNEQFF

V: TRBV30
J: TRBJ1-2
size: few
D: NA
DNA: TGTGCCTTTACCTCTAACTATGGCTACACCTTC
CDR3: CAFTSNYGYTF

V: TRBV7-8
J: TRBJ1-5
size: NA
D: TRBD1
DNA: TGTGCCAGCAGCTCAGCCGGGACAGAAGGGCACCAGCCCCAGCATTTT
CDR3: CASSSAGTEGHQPQHF

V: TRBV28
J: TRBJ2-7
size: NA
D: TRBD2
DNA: TGTGCCAGCAGTTTAACGAGGACTAGCGGGAACTACGAGCAGTACTTC
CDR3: CASSLTRTSGNYEQYF

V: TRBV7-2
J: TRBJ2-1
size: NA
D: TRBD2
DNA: TGTGCCAGCAGCCCACTAGCGGGACCTTACAATGAGCAGTTCTTC
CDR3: CASSPLAGPYNEQFF

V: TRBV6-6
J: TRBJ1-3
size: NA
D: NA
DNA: TGTGCCAGCGTTCATCAGGGGAGGGACACCATATATTTT
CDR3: CASVHQGRDTIYF

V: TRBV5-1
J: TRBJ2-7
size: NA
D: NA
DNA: TGCGCCAGCAGCTTTGAGGGAGGTCAGGTCTCCTACGAGCAGTACTTC
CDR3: CASSFEGGQVSYEQYF